The clone carrying this TCR beta chain was seen only a few times. Next came a second PCR, run for about 6 to 12 cycles, which used a sample-barcoded 5' primer along with a J-beta primer mix. The template-switch adaptor was a 5' adaptor with 12 random nucleotides. It tagged each cDNA molecule. In TCRdb, the 5' RACE reads were re-called with MiXCR into one record per CDR3 protein. This sample has around 500,000 distinct CDR3 sequences, with roughly a quarter found just once. The data originate from a study of blood T cells in healthy people across ages. Looked up from germline, CDR1 is MDHEN and CDR2 is SYDVKM. There are 20 residues in the CDR3. V was cut by 3 bases and J by 10 bases, with 31 bases left in between. This sample also appeared in a second study, on T cells of mothers and their children.

The chain joins TRBV28 to TRBJ1-6; weak D call: TRBD1 (6 bases). The sequencing input was blood. The receptor was isolated from a boy aged 2 to 9 in good health. The CDR3 sequence: CASSFWAGYRERSLKSPLHF. CDR3 in DNA: TGTGCCAGCAGTTTTTGGGCGGGATACAGGGAGCGGTCGTTGAAGTCACCCCTCCACTTT.